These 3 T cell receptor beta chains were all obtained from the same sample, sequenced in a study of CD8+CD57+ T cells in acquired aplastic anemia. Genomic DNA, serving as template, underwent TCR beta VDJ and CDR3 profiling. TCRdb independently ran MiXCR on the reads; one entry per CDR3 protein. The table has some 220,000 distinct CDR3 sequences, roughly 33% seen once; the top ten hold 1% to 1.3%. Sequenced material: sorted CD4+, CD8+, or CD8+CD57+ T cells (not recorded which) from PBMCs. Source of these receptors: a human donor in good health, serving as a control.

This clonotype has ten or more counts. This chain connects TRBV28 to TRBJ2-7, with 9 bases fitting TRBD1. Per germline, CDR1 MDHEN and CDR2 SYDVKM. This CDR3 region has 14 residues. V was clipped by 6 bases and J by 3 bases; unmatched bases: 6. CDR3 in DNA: TGTGCCAGCAGGGGACAGGGAGGTAACTACGAGCAGTACTTC. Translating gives CASRGQGGNYEQYF.

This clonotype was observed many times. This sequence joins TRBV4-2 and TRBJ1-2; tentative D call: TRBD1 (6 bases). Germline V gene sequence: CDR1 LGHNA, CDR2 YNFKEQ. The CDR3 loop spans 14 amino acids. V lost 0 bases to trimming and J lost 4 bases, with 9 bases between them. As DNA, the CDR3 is TGTGCCAGCAGCCAAGAACAGGGCACCTATGGCTACACCTTC. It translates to CASSQEQGTYGYTF.

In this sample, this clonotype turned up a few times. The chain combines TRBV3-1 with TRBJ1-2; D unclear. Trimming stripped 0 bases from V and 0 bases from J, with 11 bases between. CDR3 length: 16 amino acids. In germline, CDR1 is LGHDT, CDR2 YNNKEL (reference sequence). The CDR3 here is CASSQDLGTANYGYTF. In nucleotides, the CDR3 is TGTGCCAGCAGCCAAGATCTGGGCACAGCTAACTATGGCTACACCTTC.